One sample yielded the 2 T cell receptor beta chains listed below, sequenced in a study of cytomegalovirus exposure and HLA in healthy donors. Primers: 60 Vbeta forward and 13 Jbeta reverse. TCRdb's table, derived via immunoSEQ multiplex PCR, lists solely in-frame clones and lacks some. Among roughly 160,000 clones, around 73% were seen once, and the ten largest hold 5.4%. The sequencing input was PBMCs. The receptors here all came from a woman aged 18-29 years in good health and CMV-seropositive.

The chain employs TRBV5-1 and TRBJ2-1, with 9 bases matching TRBD1. Unmatched junction bases numbered 2, after V lost 4 bases and J lost 6 bases. CDR3 length: 13 residues. Germline CDR1 is SGHRS and CDR2 is YFSETQ. The CDR3 DNA sequence: TGCGCCAGCAGCGCGGGACAGGGCAATGAGCAGTTCTTC. Amino acid sequence: CASSAGQGNEQFF. The full variable domain, its missing parts supplied by reference TRBV5-1 and TRBJ2-1, is KAGVTQTPRYLIKTRGQQVTLSCSPISGHRSVSWYQQTPGQGLQFLFEYFSETQRNKGNFPGRFSGRQFSNSRSEMNVSTLELGDSALYLCASSAGQGNEQFFGPGTRLTVL.

For the CDR3, the DNA is TGTGCCGCCGGGGTGCGGAGCAATCAGCCCCAGCATTTT. Its protein product is CAAGVRSNQPQHF. The rearrangement links TRBV2 to TRBJ1-5; D unclear. Trimming left V 11 bases short and J 1 base short, with 12 bases between. This CDR3 is built from 13 residues. The germline CDR1 and CDR2 sequences are SNHLY and FYNNEI.